The 9 T cell receptor beta chains given below trace back to one sample, sequenced in a study of coeliac disease. Sequenced by immunoSEQ multiplex PCR; TCRdb stores in-frame clones only, minus some. Of roughly 4,600 clones listed, roughly 72% were seen once; the top ten hold under 7%. The sample taken for sequencing was lymphocytes from the gut lamina propria. These receptors came from a man between 18 and 35 years old with celiac disease on a gluten-free diet.

The chain uses TRBV5-5 and TRBJ1-2; D unclear. Germline V gene lookup returns CDR1 SGHKS and CDR2 YYEKEE (reference sequence). The CDR3 totals 15 residues. Trimming took off 4 bases at V and 4 bases at J, with 17 bases between the two ends. The CDR3 sequence is CASSPETYGFYGYTF. In DNA form, the CDR3 reads TGTGCCAGCAGCCCGGAGACTTACGGGTTCTATGGCTACACCTTC.

V gene TRBV2 combines with J gene TRBJ1-2; D is possibly TRBD1 (6 bases). From germline, CDR1 is SNHLY and CDR2 FYNNEI. This CDR3 comprises 14 residues. Trimming took 4 bases from V and 4 from J, leaving 13 bases between them. CDR3 residues: CASSGSVRGYGYTF. The CDR3 DNA follows: TGTGCCAGCAGTGGAAGTGTCAGGGGCTATGGCTACACCTTC.

The genes are TRBV30 and TRBJ2-3; TRBD1 agrees at 9 bases. This CDR3 is built from 16 residues. The junction had 12 bases not matched to a gene; V was cut back by 2 bases and J by 6 bases. Germline CDR1 is GTSNPN and CDR2 is SVGIG (reference sequence). The CDR3 reads CAWSWLRDRDHDTQYF. CDR3 nucleotides: TGTGCCTGGAGTTGGCTCCGGGACAGGGATCACGATACGCAGTATTTT.

Remarks on this clone: This same CDR3 is encoded by further DNA sequences in the sample. The rearrangement links TRBV30 to TRBJ1-1; possibly TRBD1 for D (5 bases). The CDR3 contains 14 residues. Germline assignment: CDR1 GTSNPN and CDR2 SVGIG (reference sequence). Trimming left V 4 bases short and J 1 base short, with 13 bases between. The CDR3 reads CAWTHRMRNTEAFF. The CDR3 DNA reads as TGTGCCTGGACCCACAGGATGCGGAACACTGAAGCTTTCTTT.

V and J are TRBV4-3 and TRBJ1-2; 7 bases are shared with TRBD1. The ends lost 5 bases at V and 0 bases at J; junction bases unmatched: 6. The CDR3 has 15 amino acids. Per germline, CDR1 LGHNA and CDR2 YSLEER. The CDR3 reads CASSTNRGSNYGYTF. The CDR3 DNA sequence: TGCGCCAGCAGCACAAACAGGGGATCTAACTATGGCTACACCTTC.

The chain uses TRBV29-1 and TRBJ2-3, with D maybe TRBD1 (5 bases). In germline, CDR1 is SQVTM, CDR2 ANQGSEA. With 6 bases removed from V and 2 bases from J, the gap between germline ends came to 12 bases. The CDR3 is 13 amino acids. The CDR3 DNA reads TGCAGCGTCAAGGGGCAGTACACAGATACGCAGTATTTT. This gives the protein CSVKGQYTDTQYF.

The chain couples TRBV28 to TRBJ2-7, with 7 bases lining up with TRBD2. The CDR3 totals 12 residues. Germline-derived CDR1 and CDR2 are MDHEN and SYDVKM. Trimming at V came to 6 bases and at J to 5 bases, leaving 4 bases not matched to a gene. CDR3 nucleotides: TGTGCCAGCAGCACCGGGGGGAACGAGCAGTACTTC. This translates into CASSTGGNEQYF.

This rearrangement joins TRBV5-1 to TRBJ2-2; 9 positions match TRBD2. This CDR3 comprises 15 residues. Per germline, CDR1 SGHRS and CDR2 YFSETQ. Trimming cost V 0 bases and J 9 bases; bases outside gene matches: 6. CDR3 in amino acids: CASSLVGSGGRELFF. CDR3 nucleotides: TGCGCCAGCAGCTTGGTTGGTAGCGGGGGACGGGAGCTGTTTTTT. Based on the CDR3 plus reference TRBV5-1 and TRBJ2-2, the full variable domain is KAGVTQTPRYLIKTRGQQVTLSCSPISGHRSVSWYQQTPGQGLQFLFEYFSETQRNKGNFPGRFSGRQFSNSRSEMNVSTLELGDSALYLCASSLVGSGGRELFFGEGSRLTVL.

The chain uses TRBV5-1 and TRBJ1-3; the D gene is possibly TRBD1 (5 bases). Trimming pared 3 bases from V and 0 bases from J, leaving 16 bases between. CDR3 length: 17 amino acids. The germline CDR1 and CDR2 sequences are SGHRS and YFSETQ. In DNA form, the CDR3 reads TGCGCCAGCAGCTCGGCGTCTGGGGGGGACTCTGGAAACACCATATATTTT. This gives the protein CASSSASGGDSGNTIYF.